Shown below are 31 T cell receptor beta chains from a single sample sequenced in a study of breast tumors, draining lymph nodes, adjacent tissues. TCRdb used MiXCR to reprocess the multiplex PCR reads, holding one entry per CDR3 protein. The data show 150,000 to 200,000 distinct CDR3 sequences, 30% to 40% seen once. Axillary draining lymph nodes of breast cancer patients supplied the node samples. The material sequenced was axillary lymph node tissue. These receptors came from a female donor with breast cancer. Some clones in this sample may be carry-over from other donors' samples.

This clonotype was counted at least ten times. This chain connects TRBV5-1 to TRBJ2-2; no clear D. The V end lost 0 bases, the J end lost 1 base, and 7 bases lay between the germline ends. The CDR3 has 15 residues. Germline V gene data show CDR1 as SGHRS and CDR2 as YFSETQ. CDR3 sequence: CASSLEAWNTGELFF. Written as DNA, the CDR3 is TGCGCCAGCAGCTTGGAAGCGTGGAACACCGGGGAGCTGTTTTTT.

This chain uses TRBV12-3 or TRBV12-4 with TRBJ1-5; no reliable D call. V was trimmed by 1 base and J by 4 bases, leaving 5 bases between them. The CDR3 is 13 amino acids. In nucleotides, the CDR3 is TGTGCCAGCAGTTTAGTACGAAATCAGCCCCAGCATTTT. Protein: CASSLVRNQPQHF.

Turning to this clonotype: The missing conserved phenylalanine or tryptophan at the end of this CDR3 makes a read error likely. V gene TRBV7-3 combines with J gene TRBJ2-5; 9 positions match TRBD2. The length of the CDR3 is 16 residues. V shed 2 bases, J shed 5 bases, and the junction held 9 bases outside the gene matches. The germline V gene has CDR1 SGHTA and CDR2 FQGTGA. In DNA form, the CDR3 reads TGTGCCAGCAGCTTAGCGAAGGCGGGGGGGCAGGAGACCCAGTACCTC. Translating it yields CASSLAKAGGQETQYL.

This clonotype was observed many times. This sequence joins TRBV10-1 and TRBJ1-2; 9 bases are a match to TRBD1. The V gene end was trimmed by 2 bases and the J gene end by 4 bases; junction bases not matched to a gene: 8. The germline V gene has CDR1 WNHNN and CDR2 SYGVQD (reference sequence). This CDR3 has 16 amino acids. CDR3 nucleotide sequence: TGCGCCAGCAGTGAGACCAGGACAGGGGTAGGCTATGGCTACACCTTC. This sequence encodes CASSETRTGVGYGYTF.

This clonotype was recorded many times. This sequence joins TRBV5-1 and TRBJ2-3, with D maybe TRBD1 (6 bases). Germline lookup yields CDR1 SGHRS and CDR2 YFSETQ. With 4 bases removed from V and 2 bases from J, the gap between germline ends came to 14 bases. The CDR3 length is 15 residues. CDR3 sequence reads: CASSVRDTNTDTQYF. The CDR3 bases are TGCGCCAGCAGCGTCCGGGACACCAACACAGATACGCAGTATTTT.

The chain's CDR3 is CASSYSRLVDTQYF. The CDR3, as DNA: TGTGCCAGCAGTTACTCGCGGCTCGTGGATACGCAGTATTTT. The J gene is TRBJ2-3, the V gene TRBV6-2 or TRBV6-3; no firm D call. Germline V gives CDR1 MNHEY, CDR2 SVGEGT. There are 14 residues in the CDR3. Trimming took 0 bases from V and 6 from J, leaving 10 bases between them.

The chain links TRBV9 to TRBJ2-3, with 14 bases lining up with TRBD2. The trim removed 5 bases at V and 11 bases at J, leaving 13 bases unmatched. Per the germline V gene, CDR1 is SGDLS and CDR2 is YYNGEE. CDR3 length equals 16 residues. The CDR3 reads CASSDHGTSGRSEQYF. In nucleotides, the CDR3 is TGTGCCAGCAGTGACCACGGGACTAGCGGGAGAAGTGAGCAGTATTTT.

This clonotype appeared many times. This chain connects TRBV7-2 to TRBJ2-2; D is ambiguous. This CDR3 region has 13 residues. V was trimmed by 2 bases and J by 6 bases, leaving 7 bases between them. Germline V CDR1 and CDR2: SGHTA, FQGNSA. The CDR3 DNA reads as TGTGCCAGCAGCTTATTTTCCGCCGGGGAGCTGTTTTTT. Translated, it gives CASSLFSAGELFF.

The chain has TRBV11-2 and TRBJ2-1, with 8 bases fitting TRBD2. From germline, CDR1 is SGHAT and CDR2 FQNNGV. V shed 5 bases and J 2 bases; nucleotides not matched to a gene: 17. This CDR3 has 19 residues. The CDR3 DNA reads as TGTGCCAGCAGCGTTGCGGAGGTAGCGGGATCCTCTCCCTACAATGAGCAGTTCTTC. Protein: CASSVAEVAGSSPYNEQFF.

This clonotype was recorded a few times. The chain carries TRBV6-1 and TRBJ2-1, with 11 bases that match TRBD2. The CDR3 contains 16 residues. Germline V gene lookup returns CDR1 MNHNS and CDR2 SASEGT. V shed 5 bases and J 8 bases; nucleotides not matched to a gene: 11. CDR3 protein: CASSIRSGGASDEQFF. In nucleotides, the CDR3 is TGTGCCAGCAGTATCCGTAGCGGGGGGGCCTCGGATGAGCAGTTCTTC.

The J gene is TRBJ1-3, the V gene TRBV2, with TRBD1 matching over 7 bases. There are 14 residues in the CDR3. The germline CDR1 and CDR2 sequences are SNHLY and FYNNEI. Trimming cost V 0 bases and J 7 bases; bases outside gene matches: 3. The chain's CDR3 is CASSEAGQPNTIYF. CDR3 in DNA: TGTGCCAGCAGTGAAGCGGGACAGCCGAACACCATATATTTT.

There are a few counts of this clonotype. A single base separates this from a much larger clone, so it may be a read error. J is TRBJ1-2 and V is TRBV6-1; D perhaps matches TRBD1 (6 bases). There are 13 residues in the CDR3. V lost 10 bases and J 3 bases, leaving 15 bases between the germline ends. Germline loops: CDR1 MNHNS, CDR2 SASEGT. CDR3 in DNA: TGTGCCACCGCACCAGGGGTATACTATGGCTACACCTTC. Protein sequence: CATAPGVYYGYTF.

The J gene is TRBJ2-2, the V gene TRBV6-2 or TRBV6-3, with D perhaps being TRBD1 or TRBD2 (5 bases each). Germline values: CDR1 MNHEY, CDR2 SVGEGT. Trimming pared 8 bases from V and 7 bases from J, leaving 17 bases between. This CDR3 is 14 amino acids long. The CDR3 loop reads CASRSWGSGGELFF. The CDR3 DNA sequence: TGTGCCAGCCGGTCTTGGGGGAGTGGCGGGGAGCTGTTTTTT.

There are many counts of this clonotype. This chain uses TRBV11-2 with TRBJ1-2, with a tentative D call TRBD1 (5 bases). CDR1 and CDR2 (germline): SGHAT, FQNNGV. This CDR3 spans 13 amino acids. V was pared by 5 bases and J by 6 bases, with 13 bases between. The CDR3 nucleotides are TGTGCCAGCAGCCCCCTCGGGGGGGATGGCTACACCTTC. This translates into CASSPLGGDGYTF.

The table lists this clonotype with a few counts. A junction end diverges from the germline sequence, so it may reflect a read error. V is TRBV9 and J is TRBJ2-1; tentative D call: TRBD2 (5 bases). Germline V CDR1 and CDR2: SGDLS, YYNGEE. The CDR3 sequence is 17 residues long. The CDR3 region has the DNA TGTGCCAGCAGCGTAAGAGGGCTAGAGGCCACCTACACTGAGCAGTTCTTC. This encodes CASSVRGLEATYTEQFF.

This clonotype was detected ten times or more. The chain couples TRBV7-8 to TRBJ2-7, with D hard to call. Germline assignment: CDR1 SGHVS and CDR2 FQNEAQ. The CDR3 extends over 13 amino acids. Trimming shortened V by 0 bases and J by 2 bases, and 5 bases separated the two germline ends. CDR3 sequence: CASSLAATYEQYF. In DNA form, the CDR3 reads TGTGCCAGCAGCTTAGCAGCGACCTACGAGCAGTACTTC.

This clonotype was counted many times. The chain carries TRBV7-6 and TRBJ2-7; D is unresolved. V lost 2 bases, J lost 2 bases, and 7 bases lay in between. Germline V gene sequence: CDR1 SGHVS, CDR2 FNYEAQ. The CDR3 runs to 13 residues. In DNA, the CDR3 is TGTGCCAGCAGCTTATCGCCAGCCTACGAGCAGTACTTC. Protein sequence: CASSLSPAYEQYF. The whole variable domain, remainder taken from reference TRBV7-6 and TRBJ2-7, is GAGVSQSPRYKVTKRGQDVALRCDPISGHVSLYWYRQALGQGPEFLTYFNYEAQQDKSGLPNDRFSAERPEGSISTLTIQRTEQRDSAMYRCASSLSPAYEQYFGPGTRLTVT.

This clonotype has a count of ten or more. V gene TRBV7-9 combines with J gene TRBJ2-5; possibly TRBD2 for D (6 bases). The CDR3 loop spans 16 amino acids. Trimming shortened V by 1 base and J by 4 bases, and 16 bases separated the two germline ends. The germline V gene encodes CDR1 SEHNR and CDR2 FQNEAQ (reference sequence). This chain's CDR3 is CASSLEVGGLGETQYF. CDR3 bases: TGTGCCAGCAGCTTAGAGGTTGGGGGGTTGGGAGAGACCCAGTACTTC.

The V and J genes are TRBV24-1 and TRBJ2-3, with no clear D. This CDR3 has 16 residues. Germline V gives CDR1 KGHDR, CDR2 SFDVKD. The ends were cut back, 4 bases at V and 11 bases at J, with 24 bases in the middle. CDR3 in amino acids: CATSDPGGPLYNEQYF. CDR3 sequence (DNA): TGTGCCACCAGTGACCCTGGCGGACCCCTTTACAATGAGCAGTATTTT.

In this sample, this clonotype turned up a few times. This clone may be a read error of a much larger clone one base away. The chain carries TRBV5-4 and TRBJ1-5; D is undetermined. This CDR3 is 14 amino acids long. The V gene's germline CDR1 is SGHNT and CDR2 YYREEE (reference sequence). The CDR3 region is CAGSLEGSNQPQHF. DNA of the CDR3: TGTGCCGGCAGCTTGGAGGGATCGAATCAGCCCCAGCATTTT.

The chain links TRBV30 to TRBJ1-4; D is unclear. Per germline, CDR1 GTSNPN and CDR2 SVGIG (reference sequence). CDR3 length equals 13 residues. The V end lost 3 bases, the J end lost 8 bases, and 13 bases lay between the germline ends. Here the CDR3 DNA reads TGTGCCTGGAGCGCCGGCCTCTGCGAAAAACTGTTTTTT. Translating it yields CAWSAGLCEKLFF.

This clonotype has at least ten counts. The V gene is TRBV9, the J gene TRBJ2-1; TRBD2 is a possible D gene (6 bases). The CDR3 runs 16 residues. With 0 bases removed from V and 0 bases from J, the gap between germline ends came to 10 bases. CDR1 is SGDLS, CDR2 YYNGEE, per germline. CDR3 coding DNA: TGTGCCAGCAGCGTAGGGGTCGGGAGCTCCTACAATGAGCAGTTCTTC. Protein: CASSVGVGSSYNEQFF.

This clonotype was observed many times. The J gene is TRBJ1-6, the V gene TRBV5-5; unclear D gene. Trimming shortened V by 1 base and J by 10 bases, and 9 bases separated the two germline ends. CDR1 is SGHKS and CDR2 is YYEKEE in the germline V gene (reference sequence). The CDR3 spans 13 residues. CDR3: CASSLLSASPLHF. DNA of the CDR3: TGTGCCAGCAGCTTGCTTTCTGCCTCACCCCTCCACTTT.

About this clonotype itself: A much more abundant neighbour one base away suggests this may be a read error. V gene TRBV6-1 combines with J gene TRBJ2-7; D unclear. Germline CDR1 and CDR2: MNHNS and SASEGT. The CDR3 length is 13 residues. The CDR3 is CASGELIAYEQYF. CDR3 DNA sequence: TGTGCCAGCGGTGAACTAATAGCCTACGAGCAGTACTTC.

In this sample, this clonotype turned up many times. The rearrangement links TRBV6-1 to TRBJ2-1; D gene uncertain. The CDR3 has 13 amino acids. Trimming pared 4 bases from V and 1 base from J, leaving 5 bases between. Germline CDR1 reads MNHNS; CDR2 reads SASEGT. DNA for the CDR3: TGTGCCAGCAGTGGCGTATCCTACAATGAGCAGTTCTTC. Protein: CASSGVSYNEQFF.

The chain combines TRBV2 with TRBJ2-1; 11 nucleotides align to TRBD2. CDR3 length: 15 amino acids. The germline CDR1 and CDR2 sequences are SNHLY and FYNNEI. The trim removed 6 bases at V and 5 bases at J, leaving 6 bases unmatched. The CDR3 DNA is TGTGCCAGCAGACTAGCGGGAGCGTCGAACAATGAGCAGTTCTTC. Translating it yields CASRLAGASNNEQFF.

The sample holds many counts of this clonotype. The chain uses TRBV28 and TRBJ2-3; D may match TRBD1 or TRBD2 (5 bases each). Germline V gives CDR1 MDHEN, CDR2 SYDVKM. Between the trimmed V and J ends, which lost 7 bases and 4 bases, there was a span of 15 bases. The CDR3 consists of 14 residues. The CDR3 DNA is TGTGCCAGCACCACCGGGACGAGGGCAGATACGCAGTATTTT. Protein product: CASTTGTRADTQYF.

This clonotype was observed at least ten times. The J gene is TRBJ2-1, the V gene TRBV7-6; maybe TRBD2 (5 bases). CDR3 length: 15 amino acids. The V gene lost 5 bases and the J gene lost 2 bases, with 13 bases spanning the gap. CDR1 and CDR2 (germline): SGHVS, FNYEAQ. This CDR3 is CASSPGVDAYNEQFF. The CDR3 DNA is TGTGCCAGCAGCCCCGGGGTAGATGCCTACAATGAGCAGTTCTTC. The full variable domain, with the rest looked up from reference TRBV7-6 and TRBJ2-1, is GAGVSQSPRYKVTKRGQDVALRCDPISGHVSLYWYRQALGQGPEFLTYFNYEAQQDKSGLPNDRFSAERPEGSISTLTIQRTEQRDSAMYRCASSPGVDAYNEQFFGPGTRLTVL.

This clonotype came up many times. The rearrangement joins TRBV12-3 or TRBV12-4 to TRBJ2-3; D is ambiguous. V was cut by 1 base and J by 2 bases, with 10 bases left in between. This CDR3 spans 15 amino acids. The CDR3 reads CASSLGSGYTDTQYF. CDR3 in DNA: TGTGCCAGCAGTTTAGGGTCGGGCTACACAGATACGCAGTATTTT.

V and J are TRBV6-5 and TRBJ1-3; D may be TRBD1 (5 bases). Trimming took off 5 bases at V and 2 bases at J, with 19 bases between the two ends. CDR1 and CDR2 (germline): MNHEY, SVGAGI. The CDR3 is 17 amino acids. CDR3 sequence (DNA): TGTGCCAGCAGTCAGCGTACCGGGACCCTAACTGGAAACACCATATATTTT. Its translation: CASSQRTGTLTGNTIYF.

This clonotype was observed many times. V gene TRBV9 combines with J gene TRBJ1-2, with 10 nucleotides matching TRBD1. CDR3 size: 15 residues. J was trimmed by 9 bases and V by 3 bases; bases with no gene match: 11. The germline V gene has CDR1 SGDLS and CDR2 YYNGEE. For the CDR3, the DNA is TGTGCCAGCAGCGCCGGGACAGGGGTCGATTTGCGCTACACCTTC. This encodes CASSAGTGVDLRYTF.